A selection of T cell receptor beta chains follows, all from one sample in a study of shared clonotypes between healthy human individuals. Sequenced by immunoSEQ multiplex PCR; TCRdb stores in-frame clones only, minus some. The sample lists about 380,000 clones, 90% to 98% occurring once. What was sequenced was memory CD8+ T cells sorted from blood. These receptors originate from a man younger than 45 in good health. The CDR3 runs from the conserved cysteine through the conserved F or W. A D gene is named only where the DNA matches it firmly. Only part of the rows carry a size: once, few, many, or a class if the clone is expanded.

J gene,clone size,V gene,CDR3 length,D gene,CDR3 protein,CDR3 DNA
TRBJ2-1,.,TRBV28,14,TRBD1,CASSWTGPYNEQFF,TGTGCCAGCAGTTGGACAGGCCCATACAATGAGCAGTTCTTC
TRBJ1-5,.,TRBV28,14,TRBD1,CASSWGTGVQPQHF,TGTGCCAGCAGTTGGGGGACAGGGGTTCAGCCCCAGCATTTT
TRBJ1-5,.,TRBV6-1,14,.,CASRRPYGNQPQHF,TGTGCCAGCAGGAGACCATATGGCAATCAGCCCCAGCATTTT
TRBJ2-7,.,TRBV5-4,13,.,CASSLFGGNEQYF,TGTGCCAGCAGCTTGTTCGGAGGGAACGAGCAGTACTTC
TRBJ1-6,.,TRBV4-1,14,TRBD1,CASSQDRGNSPLHF,TGCGCCAGCAGCCAAGACAGGGGGAATTCACCCCTCCACTTT
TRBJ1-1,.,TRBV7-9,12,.,CASSLGGIEAFF,TGTGCCAGCAGCTTAGGGGGTATTGAAGCTTTCTTT
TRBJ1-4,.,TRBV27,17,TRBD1,CASSPYRGGGVLEKLFF,TGTGCCAGCAGTCCCTACAGGGGCGGGGGTGTGCTTGAAAAACTGTTTTTT
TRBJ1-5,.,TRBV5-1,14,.,CASRPGPDNQPQHF,TGCGCCAGCAGGCCGGGGCCTGATAATCAGCCCCAGCATTTT
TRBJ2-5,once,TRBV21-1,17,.,CASSTSWRRLGFVTQYF,TGTGCCAGCAGCACTAGCTGGCGACGACTAGGCTTTGTGACCCAGTACTTC
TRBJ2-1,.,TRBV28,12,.,CASSWGGIEQFF,TGTGCCAGCAGTTGGGGCGGTATTGAGCAGTTCTTC
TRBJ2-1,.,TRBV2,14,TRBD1,CASSRDRAPNEQFF,TGTGCCAGCAGCCGGGACAGGGCCCCCAATGAGCAGTTCTTC
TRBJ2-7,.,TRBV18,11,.,CASSPGFEQYF,TGTGCCAGCTCACCGGGTTTTGAGCAGTACTTC
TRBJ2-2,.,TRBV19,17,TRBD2,CASSIWFLAGVTGELFF,TGTGCCAGTAGTATATGGTTCCTAGCGGGGGTCACCGGGGAGCTGTTTTTT
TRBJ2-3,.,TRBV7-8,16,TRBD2,CASSTRAGGWTDTQYF,TGTGCCAGCAGCACAAGAGCGGGAGGATGGACAGATACGCAGTATTTT
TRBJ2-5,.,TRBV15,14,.,CATSRDQGPETQYF,TGTGCCACCAGCAGAGATCAGGGACCAGAGACCCAGTACTTC
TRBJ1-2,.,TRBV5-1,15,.,CASSYQAIKSGGYTF,TGCGCCAGCAGCTACCAAGCTATAAAATCCGGAGGCTACACCTTC
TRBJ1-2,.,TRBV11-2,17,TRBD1,CASSDRDRGPPVEGYTF,TGTGCCAGCAGTGACCGGGACAGGGGCCCCCCGGTGGAAGGCTACACCTTC
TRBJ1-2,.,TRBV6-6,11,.,CASRLSYGYTF,TGTGCCAGCAGACTCTCCTATGGCTACACCTTC
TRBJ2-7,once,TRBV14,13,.,CASSQGLSYEQYF,TGTGCCAGCAGCCAGGGACTCTCCTACGAGCAGTACTTC
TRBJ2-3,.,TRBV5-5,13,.,CASSLGVGDTQYF,TGTGCCAGCAGCTTGGGGGTTGGGGATACGCAGTATTTT
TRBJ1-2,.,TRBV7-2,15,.,CASSLRETGLYGYTF,TGTGCCAGCAGCTTACGGGAGACAGGCTTGTATGGCTACACCTTC
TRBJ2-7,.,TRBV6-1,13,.,CASRLTGPYEQYF,TGTGCCAGCAGGCTGACAGGCCCCTACGAGCAGTACTTC
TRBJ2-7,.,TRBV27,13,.,CASSVSGTSEQYF,TGTGCCAGCAGTGTATCCGGGACGAGCGAGCAGTACTTC
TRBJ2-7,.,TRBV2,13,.,CASRESDYYEQYF,TGTGCCAGCCGCGAGTCGGATTACTACGAGCAGTACTTC
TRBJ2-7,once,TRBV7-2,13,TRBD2,CASSLSGNYEQYF,TGTGCCAGCAGCCTTAGCGGGAACTACGAGCAGTACTTC
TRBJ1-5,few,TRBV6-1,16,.,CASSEAKGSSNQPQHF,TGTGCCAGCAGTGAAGCCAAGGGGAGTAGCAATCAGCCCCAGCATTTT
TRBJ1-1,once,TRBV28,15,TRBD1,CASRQGRILDTEAFF,TGTGCCAGCAGACAGGGGCGGATATTGGATACTGAAGCTTTCTTT
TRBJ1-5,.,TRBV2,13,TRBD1,CASSGQGWPSQHF,TGTGCCAGCAGTGGACAGGGTTGGCCGTCCCAGCATTTT
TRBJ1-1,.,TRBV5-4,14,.,CASSLRAMNTEAFF,TGTGCCAGCAGCCTCCGGGCCATGAACACTGAAGCTTTCTTT
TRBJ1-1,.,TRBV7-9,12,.,CASSLAGQECLF,TGTGCCAGCAGCTTAGCGGGACAAGAATGTCTCTTT
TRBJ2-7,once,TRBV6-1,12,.,CASSRSSYEQYF,TGTGCCAGCAGTCGGAGCTCCTACGAGCAGTACTTC
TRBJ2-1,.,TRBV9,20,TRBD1,CASSRPPRDRENIVPDEQFF,TGTGCCAGCAGCAGACCTCCCCGGGACAGGGAGAATATAGTGCCCGATGAGCAGTTCTTC
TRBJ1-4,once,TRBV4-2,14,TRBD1,CASSHDRGRAKLFF,TGTGCCAGCAGCCATGACAGGGGGCGCGCAAAACTGTTTTTT
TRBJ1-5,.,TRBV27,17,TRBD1,CASRPGQSLNSNQPQHF,TGTGCCAGCAGACCGGGACAGTCTTTAAATAGCAATCAGCCCCAGCATTTT
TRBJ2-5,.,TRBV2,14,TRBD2,CAMTGLGGRETQYF,TGTGCCATGACGGGACTAGGAGGTAGAGAGACCCAGTACTTC
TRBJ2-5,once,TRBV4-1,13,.,CASSRGPQETQYF,TGCGCCAGCAGCCGGGGACCTCAAGAGACCCAGTACTTC
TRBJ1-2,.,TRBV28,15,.,CASSPYDLANYGYTF,TGTGCCAGCAGTCCCTATGACTTAGCTAACTATGGCTACACCTTC
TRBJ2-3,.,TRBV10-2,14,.,CASSESGFTDTQYF,TGCGCCAGCAGTGAGTCGGGCTTCACAGATACGCAGTATTTT
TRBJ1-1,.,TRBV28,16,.,CASSPPNRVMNTEAFF,TGTGCCAGCAGTCCACCAAACAGGGTAATGAACACTGAAGCTTTCTTT
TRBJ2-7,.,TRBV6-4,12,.,CAATWDSYEQYF,TGTGCCGCGACTTGGGATTCCTACGAGCAGTACTTC
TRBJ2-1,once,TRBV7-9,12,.,CASSLGLKEQFF,TGTGCCAGCAGCTTAGGGTTGAAAGAGCAGTTCTTC
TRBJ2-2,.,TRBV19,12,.,CASSKIPGELFF,TGTGCCAGTTCCAAAATCCCCGGGGAGCTGTTTTTT
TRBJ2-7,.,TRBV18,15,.,CASSPREGRDDEQYF,TGTGCCAGCTCACCGCGTGAGGGCAGGGACGACGAGCAGTACTTC
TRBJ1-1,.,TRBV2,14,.,CASSDSRVRTEAFF,TGTGCCAGCAGTGATAGCAGGGTTCGCACTGAAGCTTTCTTT
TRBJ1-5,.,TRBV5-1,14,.,CASRPGPLNQPQHF,TGCGCCAGCAGGCCGGGACCGCTCAATCAGCCCCAGCATTTT
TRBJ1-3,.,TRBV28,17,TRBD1,CASSFLDRVLSGNTIYF,TGTGCCAGCAGTTTCCTCGACAGGGTGTTATCTGGAAACACCATATATTTT
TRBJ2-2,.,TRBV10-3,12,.,CAISENTGELFF,TGTGCCATCAGTGAAAACACCGGGGAGCTGTTTTTT